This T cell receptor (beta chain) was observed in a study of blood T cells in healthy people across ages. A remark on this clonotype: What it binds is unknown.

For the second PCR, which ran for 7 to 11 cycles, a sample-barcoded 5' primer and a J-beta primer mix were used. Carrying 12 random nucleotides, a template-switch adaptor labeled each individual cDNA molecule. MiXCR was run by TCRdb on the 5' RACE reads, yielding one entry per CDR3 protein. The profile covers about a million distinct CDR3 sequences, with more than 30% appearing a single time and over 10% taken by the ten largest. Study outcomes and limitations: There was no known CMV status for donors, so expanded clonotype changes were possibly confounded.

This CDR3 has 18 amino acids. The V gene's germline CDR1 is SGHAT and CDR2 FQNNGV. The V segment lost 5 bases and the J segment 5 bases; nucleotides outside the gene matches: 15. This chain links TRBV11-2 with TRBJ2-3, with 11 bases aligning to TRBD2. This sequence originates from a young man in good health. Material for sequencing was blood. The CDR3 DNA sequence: TGTGCCAGCAGCCTACTAGCGGGGGCCTGTGGTCGGAGAGATACGCAGTATTTT. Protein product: CASSLLAGACGRRDTQYF.